This TCR beta chain was obtained from a study of shared clonotypes between healthy human individuals (dated by TCRdb to the early 2020s). The study in broad terms: Two women and a few men aged 18 to 49 years were included in the cohort. To estimate repertoire size and how much clonotype sharing occurs between individuals, the study deeply sequenced the blood TCR repertoires of about 5 healthy adults. Libraries were prepared and TCR repertoires were sequenced by different laboratories using diverse techniques, in order to increase sequencing depth and limit assay-specific biases. Between about 0.9 and 9 billion PBMCs per donor were obtained by leukapheresis. On the study overall, not on this receptor specifically: Sampling was restricted to blood, and TCR repertoires in tissue are likely to differ from TCR repertoires in blood. Based on pairwise subsampling, the degree of clonotype sharing among donors was expected to be affected by sequencing depth. The genetic and exposure-history diversity represented was limited by the small number of donors.

In the case of this clone: The antigen this receptor binds is unknown. It has no much larger one-base neighbor in the sample; base qualities were not kept.

The donors were healthy, HIV-negative adults with no recently reported acute infections or vaccinations. Only Caucasian adults living in Nashville, Tennessee, USA were represented among the donors. For unsorted samples, around 90 million PBMCs were counted, and genomic DNA was extracted using the QIAamp DNA Blood Mini kit. Blood was collected by leukapheresis, and PBMCs were isolated by Ficoll-Histopaque density gradient centrifugation and then cryopreserved in liquid nitrogen vapor phase. Using the deep immunoSEQ assay, multiplex PCR amplified TCR CDR3 regions from genomic DNA. Extracted genomic DNA from each cell subset was spread evenly across all wells of several immunoSEQ 96-well plates, with each plate serving as a replicate. For unsorted PBMC, each replicate PCR was loaded with about 300 ng genomic DNA, equivalent to 30,000 or so T cell genomes. Ten immunoSEQ deep assay plates were used to sequence unsorted PBMC genomic DNA. Purified libraries were quantified with a Qubit 3.0 fluorometer, sized on a Bioanalyzer 2100, and re-quantified with the KAPA Library Quantification kit. Each immunoSEQ 96-well plate was sequenced on its own single-read 150-cycle Illumina NextSeq 550 flow cell. As for the original processing: Because the immunoSEQ output included only junctional sequences and no quality scores, the filtering could not be the same as the filtering used for full-length reads. Sequences were annotated with PyIR, a Python wrapper for IgBLAST v1.9, using IMGT germline references to assign V/J genes and CDR3. Reads were removed for weak V/J assignments (E-value above 1e-6), missing CDR3, stop codons, out-of-frame junctions, or ambiguous translated residues. V3J clonotypes were defined as sequences sharing an identical inferred V gene, J gene, and CDR3 amino acid sequence. The percentage overlap between two repertoires was calculated by dividing the number of shared unique clonotypes by the size of the smaller repertoire. Repertoire richness was assessed with RTK rarefaction, the Chao1 estimator, and Recon v2.1 estimates of unobserved clonotypes. Not all clones reach the TCRdb copy of this immuneACCESS table, which keeps in-frame sequences only. Checked studies attribute under half of the gap to unresolved V genes and leave the rest unexplained. From that table come the V and J calls and clone size; the DNA was used to work out D and trimming. The sample table holds some 490,000 clones, of which approximately 78% were seen once. The ten largest clones add up to about 12% of the sample.

From the cysteine through the phenylalanine, the CDR3 covers 15 amino acids. The entry retains the CDR3 DNA only, 45 bases that are in frame from base 1. V is trimmed back by 2 bases and J by 5 bases, and the junction contains 7 bases that no gene match accounts for. CDR1 and CDR2, looked up from the germline V gene, are MNHNS and SASEGT. The sequence came from a woman in her thirties or forties in good health. Some clones in this sample may be carry-over from other donors' samples. What was sequenced was PBMCs. The rearrangement joined TRBV6-1 to TRBJ2-7; TRBD1 matches 9 bases in the middle. The DNA reads TGTGCCAGCAGTGAATGGGACAGGGCCATCCACGAGCAGTACTTC. Translated, this is CASSEWDRAIHEQYF.